The entry that follows covers one T cell receptor (beta chain) sequence. CDR1 and CDR2 from the germline V gene are MNHEY and SVGEGT. This CDR3 has 14 amino acids. One entry per CDR3 protein, without DNA, is what TCRdb gives after re-calling the 5' RACE reads. In all, the sample yields 140,000 or so distinct CDR3 sequences. This sample was taken from a study of T cells expressing NK-cell markers. The genes are TRBV6-2 or TRBV6-3 and TRBJ1-1. Specimen: blood T cells: a sorted CD56 or NKG2C T cell subset, CD4+ or CD8+ T cells, or bulk PBMC T cells (not recorded which). This receptor was identified in a man between 18 and 35 years old in good health. The CDR3 sequence: CASTWRGLDTEAFF.